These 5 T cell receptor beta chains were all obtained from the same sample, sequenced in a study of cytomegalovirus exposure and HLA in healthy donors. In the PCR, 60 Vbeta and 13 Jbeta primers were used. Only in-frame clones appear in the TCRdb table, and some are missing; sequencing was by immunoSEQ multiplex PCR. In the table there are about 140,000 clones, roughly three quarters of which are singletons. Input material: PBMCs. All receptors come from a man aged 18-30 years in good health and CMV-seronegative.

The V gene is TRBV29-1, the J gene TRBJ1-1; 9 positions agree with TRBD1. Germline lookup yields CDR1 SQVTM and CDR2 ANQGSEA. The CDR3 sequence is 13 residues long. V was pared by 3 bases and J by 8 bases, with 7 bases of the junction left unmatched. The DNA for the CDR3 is TGCAGCGTTGATAGGGACAGGGCTCGCGAAGCTTTCTTT. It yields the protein CSVDRDRAREAFF.

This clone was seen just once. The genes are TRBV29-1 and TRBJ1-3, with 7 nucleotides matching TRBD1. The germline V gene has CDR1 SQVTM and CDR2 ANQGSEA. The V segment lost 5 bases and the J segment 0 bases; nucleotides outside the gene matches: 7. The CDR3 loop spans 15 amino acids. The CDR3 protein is CSVSGTAISGNTIYF. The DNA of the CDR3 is TGCAGCGTTTCTGGGACAGCCATCTCTGGAAACACCATATATTTT. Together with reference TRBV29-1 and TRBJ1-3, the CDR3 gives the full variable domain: SAVISQKPSRDICQRGTSLTIQCQVDSQVTMMFWYRQQPGQSLTLIATANQGSEATYESGFVIDKFPISRPNLTFSTLTVSNMSPEDSSIYLCSVSGTAISGNTIYFGEGSWLTVV.

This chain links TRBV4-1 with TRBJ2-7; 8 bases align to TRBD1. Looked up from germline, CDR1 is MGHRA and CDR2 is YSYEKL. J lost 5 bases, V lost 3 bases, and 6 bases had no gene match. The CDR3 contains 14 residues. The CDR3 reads CASSQGQAAHEQYF. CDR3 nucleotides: TGCGCCAGCAGCCAGGGACAGGCGGCCCACGAGCAGTACTTC.

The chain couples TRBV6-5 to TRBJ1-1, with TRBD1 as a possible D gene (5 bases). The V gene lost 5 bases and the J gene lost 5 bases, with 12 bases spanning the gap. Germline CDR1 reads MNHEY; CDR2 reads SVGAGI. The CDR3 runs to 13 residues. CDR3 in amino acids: CASSTGRRTEAFF. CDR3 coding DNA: TGTGCCAGCAGTACAGGCAGGCGAACTGAAGCTTTCTTT.

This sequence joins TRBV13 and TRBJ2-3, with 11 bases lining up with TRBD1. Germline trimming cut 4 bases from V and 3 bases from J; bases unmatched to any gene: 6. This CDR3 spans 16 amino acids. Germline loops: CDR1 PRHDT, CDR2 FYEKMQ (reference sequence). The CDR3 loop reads CASSSRTGGGTDTQYF. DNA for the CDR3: TGTGCCAGCAGCTCCCGGACAGGGGGCGGGACAGATACGCAGTATTTT.